This T cell receptor beta chain was sequenced in a study of cytomegalovirus exposure and HLA in healthy donors (dated by TCRdb to about 2017). General notes on the study: An earlier analysis of roughly 500 of the donors reported about 280 Gb of sequence data and 117 million unique TCR beta sequences obtained from approximately 180 million T cells. An early release that covered approximately 600 HLA-typed donors contained approximately 300 gigabases of sequencing data and 80 million or so unique TCR sequences. Of the roughly 400 genotyped donors, roughly 80% fell in the genetic ancestry cluster associated with self-reported Caucasian donors. The study aimed to test whether signatures of past pathogen exposure could be identified by cataloging public T cell receptors. The study used immunosequencing to profile the T cell repertoires of hundreds of subjects and linked those repertoires to cytomegalovirus serostatus. A separate validation cohort of some 130 different subjects was used in addition to the 666-subject first cohort. High-throughput TCR immunosequencing, statistical association of individual TCRs with disease status, and machine learning were combined to predict cytomegalovirus infection status. In a later analysis, previously published TCR beta repertoires from 670 or so donors were re-analyzed and high-resolution HLA genotyping was added so that TCR occurrence patterns could be studied. In the later analysis, no new phenotypic data were used to find candidate immune exposures; instead, reliance was placed on TCR beta sequences and their occurrence across donors. An earlier analysis of 587 of the donors used high-throughput TCR beta sequencing to judge whether each TCR beta V gene segment behaved as functional or pseudogenic. Donor age, sex, ethnicity and CMV serostatus were collected together with the repertoire data. Genome-wide SNP genotypes for about 55% of the roughly 670 donors were used in a later genetic analysis, which treated that subset as a discovery cohort. All discovery cohort repertoires had been generated using a single sequencing platform. Class I and class II HLA loci were covered by the typing at four-digit resolution. Typing coverage differed by locus: A, B, C, DRB1 and DQB1 were typed in about 629-640 donors, DQA1 in roughly 500, DPA1 in roughly 590, and DPB1 in approximately 450. Five DR-DQ haplotypes were handled as single units for association and clustering, since linkage in the cohort was strong. Across approximately 400 genotyped donors of the cohort, an average of approximately 240,000 unique TCR beta nucleotide sequences per donor were sequenced, and 15% to 20% of those sequences were non-productive.

The cohort was made up of several hundred healthy bone marrow donors. Cohort members were all nominally healthy when sampled, although unrecorded immune exposures were likely present. The donor was CMV seropositive and belonged to the group of 250 to 350 seropositive cohort members. A peripheral blood sample was collected from each donor, and TCR beta sequencing was performed on peripheral blood mononuclear cells. The Qiagen DNeasy Blood Extraction Kit was used to extract genomic DNA from the blood cell samples. The germline V gene (reference sequence) specifies LNHDA as CDR1 and SQIVND as CDR2. Counted from cysteine to phenylalanine, this CDR3 has 15 amino acids. Only the CDR3 DNA stays, 45 bases, in frame from base 1. Trimming removed 4 bases from V and 5 bases from J; the gene matches leave 4 bases unexplained. This clone was observed once. The target of this receptor is not known. No much larger clonotype is one base removed from it; base qualities were not supplied.

The paper as a whole reports these results and caveats: Compared with the roughly 600-donor mean, donors in an Asian-associated ancestry cluster had fewer N-insertions in productive TCRs, according to a later genetic analysis. Because counts were too low, around 18 rarely observed V segments, including chromosome 9 orphons, were left out of the earlier analysis of 587 of the donors. Strong co-occurrence of HLA alleles, especially DR and DQ, made assigning TCR associations to individual alleles difficult. A later analysis reported that several top co-occurrence clusters appeared linked to parvovirus B19, influenza, CMV and Epstein-Barr virus. A few of the identified cytomegalovirus-associated TCR beta chains were confirmed in vitro to be specific for cytomegalovirus antigens. In an earlier analysis of some 500 of the donors, most TCR beta V segments were observed in productive rearrangements about 90% or about 30% of the time, broadly matching IMGT annotations. In a later analysis, the rate of TCR association differed among HLA loci, with DRB1 alleles having the most associated TCRs and HLA-C alleles having the fewest. CMV serostatus was the only immune exposure information available for the cohort. In both the original and validation cohorts, the classifier was reported to diagnose cytomegalovirus status with high specificity and sensitivity. Because HLA typing was unavailable for some donors at each locus, only the typed subset was used in association tests. In a later analysis, some 18,000 TCR beta sequences were associated with specific HLA alleles at a false discovery rate of 0.05. Some IMGT-functional V segments, including TRBV6-2 and TRBV6-3, could not be told apart with the 87-base-pair reads, so those segments were excluded. Linkage disequilibrium might explain the correlated functional status among segregating V segments, but an unknown experimental factor could not be excluded. A further reported finding was that TCR beta sequences accurately predicted the HLA-A and HLA-B alleles for most subjects in the first cohort. Sequencing depth was assumed to be roughly uniform across donors in the presence/absence analyses, though that assumption may not hold. The study gave a list of over 150 TCR beta chains associated with cytomegalovirus. The sequencing pipeline was judged likely to have produced a cluster of highly shared sequence variants as a technical artifact. Compared with equally common non-associated chains, HLA-associated TCR beta chains in a later analysis were more clonally expanded and had lower generation probabilities. This cohort had only TCR beta chains sequenced, and the lack of alpha or paired-chain data limited which features could be detected. The authors suggested that the approach could potentially be generalized to other disease states and immunological phenotypes. A later genetic analysis associated a missense DCLRE1C variant with V-gene and J-gene trimming of TCR beta chains, and an independent cohort replicated the association. Most TCR sequences were observed very rarely across donors, whereas some public TCRs were present in many individuals. A later analysis found that most CMV-associated TCR beta chains appeared HLA-restricted, with HLA associations seemingly driven largely by CMV exposure.

The library was built by means of the immunoSEQ multiplex PCR assay. For the multiplex PCR, a mixture combining 60 forward primers for TCR Vbeta segments and 13 reverse primers for TCR Jbeta segments was used. The CDR3 region of rearranged TCR beta genes was amplified from genomic DNA with a multiplex PCR assay. Amplified TCR beta libraries were sequenced as 87-base-pair reads on the Illumina HiSeq System. Under the source paper's analysis protocol: A later analysis tallied roughly 76 million unique TCR beta chains across the 666 repertoires, and about 10 million of those chains were shared by two or more donors. To remove PCR and sequencing errors, raw reads were error-corrected and collapsed into unique sequences using a nearest-neighbor algorithm that merged closely related sequences. Alignment of CDR3 sequences to IMGT reference sequences was used to assign V, D and J gene segments. Each retained sequence needed at least a six-nucleotide match to both a V gene segment and a J gene segment. A rearrangement was called productive if the CDR3 had no stop codons and remained in frame with V and J, and every other rearrangement was called non-productive. CDR3 was defined according to IMGT convention as the region running from the second conserved V-encoded cysteine to the conserved J-encoded phenylalanine. The earlier analysis of about 610 of the donors excluded any sequence lacking an unambiguous match to a single V gene segment. In an earlier analysis of more than 500 of the donors, a V segment was called functional when productive rearrangements were above 56.7%, and segregating when the standard deviation between donors exceeded 5%. A statistical classification framework was developed to diagnose cytomegalovirus status using the catalog of TCR beta chain sequences. In a later analysis, TCR nucleotide sequences were compared against IMGT/GENE-DB human TR gene sequences so that V and J genes could be assigned. Using the TCRdist pipeline, a later analysis assigned CDR3 sequences along with most-parsimonious VDJ recombination scenarios. In a later analysis, each TCR beta chain was defined by its CDR3 amino acid sequence together with its V-gene family, and reads lacking a unique V-gene family were excluded. In a later analysis, approximately 590 highly shared, low-generation-probability nucleotide sequences were removed to address suspected cross-contamination and a sequencing artifact. A later analysis calculated a clonal expansion index for each public chain from normalized within-repertoire ranks of inferred template counts. In a later analysis, generation probabilities were computed with a VDJ recombination model fitted to out-of-frame rearrangements, and the resulting probabilities were checked against IGoR. Hypergeometric tests were used in a later analysis to score TCR-TCR, TCR-HLA and TCR-CMV co-occurrence, with a repertoire-size bias correction applied to the TCR pairs. False discovery rates were estimated in a later analysis by permuting HLA or CMV assignments 20 times. In a later analysis, co-occurring TCRs were grouped using DBSCAN, and TCRdist sequence similarity was added for clustering within HLA-allele-positive subsets. Co-occurrence clustering excluded repertoires with fewer than 30,000 or more than 120,000 public chains, plus five with anomalous nucleotide sharing. Sourced from immuneACCESS, this table was stored by TCRdb with only in-frame sequences that have V and J called. A share of the clones is absent; for the studies checked, an unresolved V gene accounts for under half, and the remainder has no known explanation. That table furnishes V, J and clone size, whereas the DNA furnished D and trimming. This sample gives around 130,000 clones in total; 75% to 85% of them show up just once. The ten biggest clones cover approximately 3.1% of the sample.

The rearrangement joined TRBV19 to TRBJ2-2, and 10 junctional nucleotides match TRBD2. The sequencing sample was made of PBMCs. The receptor was derived from a woman between 18 and 30 years old in good health and CMV-seropositive. CDR3 protein: CASSTLAGETGELFF. The nucleotide sequence is given as TGTGCCAGTAGTACTCTAGCGGGGGAGACCGGGGAGCTGTTTTTT.